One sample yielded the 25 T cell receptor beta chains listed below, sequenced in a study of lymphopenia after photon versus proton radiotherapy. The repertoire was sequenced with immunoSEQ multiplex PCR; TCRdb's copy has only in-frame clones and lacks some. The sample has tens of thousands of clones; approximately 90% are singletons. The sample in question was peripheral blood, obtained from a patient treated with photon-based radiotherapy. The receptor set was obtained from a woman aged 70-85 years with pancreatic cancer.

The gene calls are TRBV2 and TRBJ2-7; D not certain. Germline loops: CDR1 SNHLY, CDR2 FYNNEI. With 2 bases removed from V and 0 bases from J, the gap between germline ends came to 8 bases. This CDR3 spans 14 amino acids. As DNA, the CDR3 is TGTGCCAGCAGTGAAAGGGTAGGCTCCTACGAGCAGTACTTC. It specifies CASSERVGSYEQYF. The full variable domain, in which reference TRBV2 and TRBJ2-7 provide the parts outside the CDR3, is EPEVTQTPSHQVTQMGQEVILRCVPISNHLYFYWYRQILGQKVEFLVSFYNNEISEKSEIFDDQFSVERPDGSNFTLKIRSTKLEDSAMYFCASSERVGSYEQYFGPGTRLTVT.

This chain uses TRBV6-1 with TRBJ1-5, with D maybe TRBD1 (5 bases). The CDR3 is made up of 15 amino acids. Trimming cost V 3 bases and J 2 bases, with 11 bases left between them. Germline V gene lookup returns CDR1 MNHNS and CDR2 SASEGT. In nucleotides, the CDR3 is TGTGCCAGCAGTGACGGGGGTCGGGGCAATCAGCCCCAGCATTTT. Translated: CASSDGGRGNQPQHF.

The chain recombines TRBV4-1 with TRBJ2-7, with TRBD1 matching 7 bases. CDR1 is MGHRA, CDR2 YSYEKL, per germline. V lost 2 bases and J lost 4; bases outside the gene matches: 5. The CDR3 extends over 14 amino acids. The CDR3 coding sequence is TGCGCCAGCAGCCAACCCGGGACAGAGTACGAGCAGTACTTC. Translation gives CASSQPGTEYEQYF.

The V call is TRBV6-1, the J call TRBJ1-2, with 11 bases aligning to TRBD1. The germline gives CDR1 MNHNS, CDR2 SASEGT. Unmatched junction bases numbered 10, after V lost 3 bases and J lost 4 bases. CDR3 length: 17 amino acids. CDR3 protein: CASSDFSTGTGGYGYTF. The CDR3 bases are TGTGCCAGCAGTGACTTCTCCACCGGGACAGGGGGCTATGGCTACACCTTC.

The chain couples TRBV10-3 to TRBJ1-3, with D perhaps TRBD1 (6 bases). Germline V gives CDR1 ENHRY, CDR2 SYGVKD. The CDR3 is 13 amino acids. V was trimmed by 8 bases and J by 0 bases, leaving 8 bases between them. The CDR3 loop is CAIGTTSGNTIYF. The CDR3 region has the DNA TGTGCCATCGGGACAACCTCTGGAAACACCATATATTTT.

The CDR3 DNA reads TGTGCTAGCACACTGAGCTATCTACTAGCAAATGCAACTAATGAAAAACTGTTTTTT. Protein sequence: CASTLSYLLANATNEKLFF. The gene calls are TRBV12-5 and TRBJ1-4; D uncertain. The CDR3 extends over 19 amino acids. Germline values: CDR1 LGHNT, CDR2 FRNRAP. Trimming cost V 9 bases and J 0 bases, with 26 bases left between them.

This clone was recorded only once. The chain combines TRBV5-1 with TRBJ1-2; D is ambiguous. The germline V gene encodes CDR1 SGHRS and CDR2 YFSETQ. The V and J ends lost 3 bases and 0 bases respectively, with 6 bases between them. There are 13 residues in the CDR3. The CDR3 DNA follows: TGCGCCAGCAGCTGGGAGTCTAACTATGGCTACACCTTC. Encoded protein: CASSWESNYGYTF.

The CDR3 sequence is CASSPQGAGNEQFF. The CDR3 nucleotides read TGTGCCAGCTCACCACAGGGGGCAGGCAATGAGCAGTTCTTC. The chain recombines TRBV18 with TRBJ2-1; 7 bases fit TRBD1. CDR3 length equals 14 residues. The V gene end was trimmed by 1 base and the J gene end by 6 bases; junction bases not matched to a gene: 3. Germline values: CDR1 KGHSH, CDR2 LQKENI.

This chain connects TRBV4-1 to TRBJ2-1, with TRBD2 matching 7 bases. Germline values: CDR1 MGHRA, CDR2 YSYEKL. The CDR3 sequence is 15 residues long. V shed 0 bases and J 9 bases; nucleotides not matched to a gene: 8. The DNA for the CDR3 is TGCGCCAGCAGCCAAGAGGAAGCGGGGAGGAGTGAGCAGTTCTTC. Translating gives CASSQEEAGRSEQFF.

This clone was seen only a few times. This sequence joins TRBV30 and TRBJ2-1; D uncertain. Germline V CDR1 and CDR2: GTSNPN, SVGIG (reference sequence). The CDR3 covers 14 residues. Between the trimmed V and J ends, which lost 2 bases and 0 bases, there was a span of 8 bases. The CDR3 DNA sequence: TGTGCCTGGAGTCTCGTGAGCTCCTACAATGAGCAGTTCTTC. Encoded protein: CAWSLVSSYNEQFF.

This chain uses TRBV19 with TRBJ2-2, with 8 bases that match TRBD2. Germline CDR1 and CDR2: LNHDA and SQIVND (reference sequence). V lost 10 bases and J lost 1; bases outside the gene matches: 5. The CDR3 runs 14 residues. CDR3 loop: CATREGMNTGELFF. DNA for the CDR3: TGTGCCACCCGGGAGGGGATGAACACCGGGGAGCTGTTTTTT.

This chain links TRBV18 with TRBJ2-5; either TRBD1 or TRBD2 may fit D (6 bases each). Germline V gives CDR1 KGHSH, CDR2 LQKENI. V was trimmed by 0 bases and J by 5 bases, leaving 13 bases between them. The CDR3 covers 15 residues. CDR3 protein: CASSPPGGNPETQYF. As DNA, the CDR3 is TGTGCCAGCTCACCACCGGGGGGCAATCCGGAGACCCAGTACTTC.

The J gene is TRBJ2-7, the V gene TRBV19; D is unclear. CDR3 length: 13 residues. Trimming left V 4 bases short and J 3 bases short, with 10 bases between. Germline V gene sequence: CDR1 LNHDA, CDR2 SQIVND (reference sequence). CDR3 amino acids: CASSKGGDYEQYF. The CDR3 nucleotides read TGTGCCAGTAGTAAGGGTGGGGACTACGAGCAGTACTTC.

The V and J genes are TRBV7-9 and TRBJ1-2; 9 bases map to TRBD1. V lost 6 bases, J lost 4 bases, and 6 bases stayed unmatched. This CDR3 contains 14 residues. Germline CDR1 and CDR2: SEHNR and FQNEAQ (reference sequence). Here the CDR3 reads CASSKGQGIYGYTF. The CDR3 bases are TGTGCCAGCAGTAAAGGACAGGGGATCTATGGCTACACCTTC.

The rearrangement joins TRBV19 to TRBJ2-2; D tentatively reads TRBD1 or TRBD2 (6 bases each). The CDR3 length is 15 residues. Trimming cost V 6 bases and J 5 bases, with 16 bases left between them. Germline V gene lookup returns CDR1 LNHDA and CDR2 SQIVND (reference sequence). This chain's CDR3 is CASSLQGGDTGELFF. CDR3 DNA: TGTGCCAGTAGCTTACAGGGAGGAGATACCGGGGAGCTGTTTTTT.

This CDR3 is CASSWVGRNTEAFF. CDR3 sequence (DNA): TGTGCCAGCAGCTGGGTGGGACGGAACACTGAAGCTTTCTTT. The gene calls are TRBV6-5 and TRBJ1-1, with TRBD1 as a possible D gene (5 bases). The germline V gene has CDR1 MNHEY and CDR2 SVGAGI. The CDR3 has 14 residues. Trimming cost V 6 bases and J 1 base, with 12 bases left between them.

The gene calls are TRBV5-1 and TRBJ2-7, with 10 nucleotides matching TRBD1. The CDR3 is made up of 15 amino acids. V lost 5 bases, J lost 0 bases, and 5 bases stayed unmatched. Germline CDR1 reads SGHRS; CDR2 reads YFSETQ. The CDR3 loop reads CASRVDRGPSYEQYF. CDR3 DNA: TGCGCCAGCAGGGTCGACAGGGGGCCCTCCTACGAGCAGTACTTC.

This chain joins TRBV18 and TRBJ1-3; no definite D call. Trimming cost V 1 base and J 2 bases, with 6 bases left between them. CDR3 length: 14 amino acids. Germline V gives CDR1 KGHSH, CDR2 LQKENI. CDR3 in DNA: TGTGCCAGCTCACCACAGGGTACTGGAAACACCATATATTTT. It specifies CASSPQGTGNTIYF.

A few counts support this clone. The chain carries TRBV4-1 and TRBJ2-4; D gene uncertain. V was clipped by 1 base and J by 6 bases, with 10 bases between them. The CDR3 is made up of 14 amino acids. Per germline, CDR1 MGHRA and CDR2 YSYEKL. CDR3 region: CASSQVRPGNIQYF. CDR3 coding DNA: TGCGCCAGCAGCCAAGTCCGCCCCGGAAACATTCAGTACTTC.

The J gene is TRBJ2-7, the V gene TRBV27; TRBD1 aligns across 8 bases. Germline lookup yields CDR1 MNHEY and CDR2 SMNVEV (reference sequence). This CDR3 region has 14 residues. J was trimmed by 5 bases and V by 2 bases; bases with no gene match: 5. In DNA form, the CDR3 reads TGTGCCAGCAGTTTAATCCCAGGGGGCCACGAGCAGTACTTC. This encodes CASSLIPGGHEQYF.

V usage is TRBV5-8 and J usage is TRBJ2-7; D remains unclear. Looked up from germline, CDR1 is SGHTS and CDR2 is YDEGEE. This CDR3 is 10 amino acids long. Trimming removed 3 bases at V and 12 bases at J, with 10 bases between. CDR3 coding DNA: TGTGCCAGCAGCTACTATCTGGGGTACTTC. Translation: CASSYYLGYF.

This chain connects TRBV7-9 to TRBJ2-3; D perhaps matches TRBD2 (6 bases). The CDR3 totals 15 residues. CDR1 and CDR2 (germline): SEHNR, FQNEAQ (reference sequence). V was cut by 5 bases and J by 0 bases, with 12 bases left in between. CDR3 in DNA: TGTGCCAGCAGCCGGAGCGGGCTCAGCACAGATACGCAGTATTTT. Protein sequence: CASSRSGLSTDTQYF.

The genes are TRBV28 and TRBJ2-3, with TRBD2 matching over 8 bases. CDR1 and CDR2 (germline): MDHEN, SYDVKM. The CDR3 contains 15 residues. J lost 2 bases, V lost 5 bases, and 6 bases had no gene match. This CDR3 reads CASSRTSGLTDTQYF. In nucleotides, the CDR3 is TGTGCCAGCAGTCGAACTAGCGGCCTCACAGATACGCAGTATTTT.

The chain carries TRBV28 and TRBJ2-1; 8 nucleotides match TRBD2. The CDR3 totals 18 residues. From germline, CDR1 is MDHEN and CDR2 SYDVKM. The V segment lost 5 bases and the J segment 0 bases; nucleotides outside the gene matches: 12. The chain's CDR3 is CASSPSYGSGISYNEQFF. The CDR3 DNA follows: TGTGCCAGCAGTCCCTCCTATGGTAGCGGGATCTCCTACAATGAGCAGTTCTTC.

In DNA, the CDR3 is TGCGCCAGCAGCTTGGGGGAGTGGGGGGAGACCCAGTACTTC. It encodes CASSLGEWGETQYF. The genes are TRBV5-1 and TRBJ2-5; the D gene could be TRBD1 or TRBD2 (5 bases each). From germline, CDR1 is SGHRS and CDR2 YFSETQ. V was trimmed by 0 bases and J by 5 bases, leaving 11 bases between them. This CDR3 contains 14 residues.